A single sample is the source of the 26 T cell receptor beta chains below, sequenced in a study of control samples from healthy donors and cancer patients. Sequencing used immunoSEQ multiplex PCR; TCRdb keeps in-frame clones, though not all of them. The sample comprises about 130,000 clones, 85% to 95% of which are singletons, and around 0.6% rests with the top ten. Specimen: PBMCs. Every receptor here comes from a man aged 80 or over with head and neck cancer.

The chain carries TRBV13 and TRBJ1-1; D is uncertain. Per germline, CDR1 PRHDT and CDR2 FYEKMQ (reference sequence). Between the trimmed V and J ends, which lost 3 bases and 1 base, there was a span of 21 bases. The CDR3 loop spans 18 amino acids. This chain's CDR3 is CASSFYLTRVDPNTEAFF. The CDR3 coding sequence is TGTGCCAGCAGCTTCTACCTCACCAGAGTCGATCCGAACACTGAAGCTTTCTTT. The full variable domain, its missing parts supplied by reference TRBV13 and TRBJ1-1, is AAGVIQSPRHLIKEKRETATLKCYPIPRHDTVYWYQQGPGQDPQFLISFYEKMQSDKGSIPDRFSAQQFSDYHSELNMSSLELGDSALYFCASSFYLTRVDPNTEAFFGQGTRLTVV.

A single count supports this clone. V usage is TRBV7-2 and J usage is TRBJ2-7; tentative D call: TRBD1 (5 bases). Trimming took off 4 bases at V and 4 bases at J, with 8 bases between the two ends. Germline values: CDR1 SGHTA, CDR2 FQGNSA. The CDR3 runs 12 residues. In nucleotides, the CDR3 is TGTGCCAGCAGCTCAGCAGGGTACGAGCAGTACTTC. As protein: CASSSAGYEQYF.

The DNA for the CDR3 is TGTGCCACCTTTCGGGGGGAAATGGGAGAGACCCAGTACTTC. Its protein product is CATFRGEMGETQYF. J is TRBJ2-5 and V is TRBV2; 7 bases are a match to TRBD2. The germline V gene has CDR1 SNHLY and CDR2 FYNNEI. The CDR3 contains 14 residues. V shed 10 bases, J shed 4 bases, and the junction held 12 bases outside the gene matches.

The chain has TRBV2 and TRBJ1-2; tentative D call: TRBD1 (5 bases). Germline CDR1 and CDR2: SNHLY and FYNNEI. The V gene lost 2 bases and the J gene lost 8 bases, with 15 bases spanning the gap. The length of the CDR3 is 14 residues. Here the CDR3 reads CASSERLGGNGYTF. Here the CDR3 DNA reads TGTGCCAGCAGTGAACGACTGGGGGGTAACGGCTACACCTTC. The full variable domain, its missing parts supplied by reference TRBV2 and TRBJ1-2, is EPEVTQTPSHQVTQMGQEVILRCVPISNHLYFYWYRQILGQKVEFLVSFYNNEISEKSEIFDDQFSVERPDGSNFTLKIRSTKLEDSAMYFCASSERLGGNGYTFGSGTRLTVV.

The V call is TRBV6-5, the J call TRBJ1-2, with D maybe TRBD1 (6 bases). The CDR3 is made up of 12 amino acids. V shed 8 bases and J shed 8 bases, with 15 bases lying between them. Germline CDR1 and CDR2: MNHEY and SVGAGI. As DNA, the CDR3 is TGTGCCAGCTGGGGGGCTCTATGGGGCTACACCTTC. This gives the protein CASWGALWGYTF.

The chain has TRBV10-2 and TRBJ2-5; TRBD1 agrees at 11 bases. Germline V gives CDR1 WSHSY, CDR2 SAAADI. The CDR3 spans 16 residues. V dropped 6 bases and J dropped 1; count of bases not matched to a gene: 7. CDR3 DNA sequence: TGCGCCAGCAGAGCCGCCGGGACAGGGGGCCAAGAGACCCAGTACTTC. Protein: CASRAAGTGGQETQYF.

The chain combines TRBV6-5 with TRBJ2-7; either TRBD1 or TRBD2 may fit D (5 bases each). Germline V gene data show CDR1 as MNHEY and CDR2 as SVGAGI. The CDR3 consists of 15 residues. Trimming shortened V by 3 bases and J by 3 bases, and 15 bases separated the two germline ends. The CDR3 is CASSYTGPMDYEQYF. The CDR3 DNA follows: TGTGCCAGCAGTTATACGGGACCTATGGACTACGAGCAGTACTTC.

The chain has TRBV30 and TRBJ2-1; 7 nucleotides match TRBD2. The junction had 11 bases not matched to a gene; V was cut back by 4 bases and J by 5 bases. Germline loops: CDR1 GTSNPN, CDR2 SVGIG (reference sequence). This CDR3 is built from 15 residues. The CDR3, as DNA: TGTGCCTGGACCTCCCTAGGGGAGGGTGACAATGAGCAGTTCTTC. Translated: CAWTSLGEGDNEQFF.

The CDR3 region has the DNA TGCGCCAGCAGTATCAGGCCGAATGGGGAGGGCTTCTCCTACAATGAGCAGTTCTTC. Protein: CASSIRPNGEGFSYNEQFF. The chain joins TRBV5-1 to TRBJ2-1; 7 bases match TRBD2. The CDR3 spans 19 residues. V lost 5 bases and J lost 0; bases outside the gene matches: 17. CDR1 and CDR2 (germline): SGHRS, YFSETQ.

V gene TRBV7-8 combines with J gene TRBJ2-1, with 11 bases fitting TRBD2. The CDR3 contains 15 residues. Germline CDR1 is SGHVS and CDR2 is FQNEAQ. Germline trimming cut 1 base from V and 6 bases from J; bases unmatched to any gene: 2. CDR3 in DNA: TGTGCCAGCAGCTTAGACACTAGCGGGGGCAATGAGCAGTTCTTC. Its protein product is CASSLDTSGGNEQFF.

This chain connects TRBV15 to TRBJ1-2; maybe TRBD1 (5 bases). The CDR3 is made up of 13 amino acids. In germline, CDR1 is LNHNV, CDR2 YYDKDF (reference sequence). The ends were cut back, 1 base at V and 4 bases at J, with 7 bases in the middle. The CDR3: CATSRGGTYGYTF. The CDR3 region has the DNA TGTGCCACCAGCAGAGGGGGGACCTATGGCTACACCTTC.

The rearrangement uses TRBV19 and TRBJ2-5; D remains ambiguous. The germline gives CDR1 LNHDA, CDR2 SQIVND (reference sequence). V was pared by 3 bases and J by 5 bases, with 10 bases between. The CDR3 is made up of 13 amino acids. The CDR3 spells CASSMGPWETQYF. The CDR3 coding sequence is TGTGCCAGTAGTATGGGTCCTTGGGAGACCCAGTACTTC.

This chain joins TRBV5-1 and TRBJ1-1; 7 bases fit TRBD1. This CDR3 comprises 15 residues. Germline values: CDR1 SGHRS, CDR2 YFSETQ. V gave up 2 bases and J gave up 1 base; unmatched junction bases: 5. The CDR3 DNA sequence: TGCGCCAGCAGCTTCCACAGGGGAGGGAACACTGAAGCTTTCTTT. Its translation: CASSFHRGGNTEAFF.

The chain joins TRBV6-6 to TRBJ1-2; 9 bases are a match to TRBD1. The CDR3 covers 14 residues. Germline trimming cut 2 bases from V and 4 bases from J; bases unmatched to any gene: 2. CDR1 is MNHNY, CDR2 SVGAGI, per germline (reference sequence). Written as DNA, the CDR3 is TGTGCCAGCAGTTACGGGACAGGGATCTATGGCTACACCTTC. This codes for CASSYGTGIYGYTF.

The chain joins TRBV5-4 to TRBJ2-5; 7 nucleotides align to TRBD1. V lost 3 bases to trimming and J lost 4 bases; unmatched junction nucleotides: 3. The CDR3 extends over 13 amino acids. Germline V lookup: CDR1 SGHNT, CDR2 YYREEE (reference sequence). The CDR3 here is CASSSGGPETQYF. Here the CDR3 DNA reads TGTGCCAGCAGCTCAGGGGGTCCAGAGACCCAGTACTTC.

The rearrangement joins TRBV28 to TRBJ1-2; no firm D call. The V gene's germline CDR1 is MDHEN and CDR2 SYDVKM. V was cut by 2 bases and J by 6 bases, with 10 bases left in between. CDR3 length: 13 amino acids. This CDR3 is CASSLSPRDGYTF. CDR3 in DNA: TGTGCCAGCAGTTTAAGCCCCCGCGATGGCTACACCTTC.

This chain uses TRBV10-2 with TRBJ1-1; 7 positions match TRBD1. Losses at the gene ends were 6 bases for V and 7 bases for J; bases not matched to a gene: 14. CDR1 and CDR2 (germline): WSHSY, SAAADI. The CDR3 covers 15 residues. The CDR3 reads CASRTPGQPAVEAFF. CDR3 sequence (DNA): TGCGCCAGCAGGACCCCGGGACAGCCTGCTGTTGAAGCTTTCTTT.

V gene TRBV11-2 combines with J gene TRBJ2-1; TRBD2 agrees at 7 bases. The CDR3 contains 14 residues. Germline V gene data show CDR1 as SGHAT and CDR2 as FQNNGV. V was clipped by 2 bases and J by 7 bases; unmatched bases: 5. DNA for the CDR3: TGTGCCAGCAGCTTATCGGGAGGTGCGAATGAGCAGTTCTTC. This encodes CASSLSGGANEQFF.

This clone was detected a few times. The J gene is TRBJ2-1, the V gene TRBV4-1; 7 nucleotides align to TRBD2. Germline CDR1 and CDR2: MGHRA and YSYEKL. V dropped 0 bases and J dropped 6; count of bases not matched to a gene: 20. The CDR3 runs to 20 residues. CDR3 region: CASSQDQGLLTSQLVNEQFF. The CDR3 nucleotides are TGCGCCAGCAGCCAAGATCAGGGTCTTCTGACTAGCCAGTTGGTCAATGAGCAGTTCTTC.

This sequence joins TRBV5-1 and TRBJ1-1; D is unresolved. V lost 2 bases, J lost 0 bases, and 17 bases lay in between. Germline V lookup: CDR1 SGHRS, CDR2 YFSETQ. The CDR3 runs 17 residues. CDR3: CASSFSAIGLMNTEAFF. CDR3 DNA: TGCGCCAGCAGCTTCTCCGCTATAGGTCTCATGAACACTGAAGCTTTCTTT.

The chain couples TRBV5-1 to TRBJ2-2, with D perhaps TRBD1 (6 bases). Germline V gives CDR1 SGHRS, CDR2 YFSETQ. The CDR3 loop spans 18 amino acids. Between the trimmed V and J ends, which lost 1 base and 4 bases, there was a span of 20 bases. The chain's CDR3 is CASSLSSRRGTVTGELFF. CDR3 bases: TGCGCCAGCAGCTTGTCATCCCGAAGGGGGACGGTCACCGGGGAGCTGTTTTTT. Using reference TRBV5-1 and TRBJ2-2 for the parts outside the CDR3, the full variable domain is KAGVTQTPRYLIKTRGQQVTLSCSPISGHRSVSWYQQTPGQGLQFLFEYFSETQRNKGNFPGRFSGRQFSNSRSEMNVSTLELGDSALYLCASSLSSRRGTVTGELFFGEGSRLTVL.

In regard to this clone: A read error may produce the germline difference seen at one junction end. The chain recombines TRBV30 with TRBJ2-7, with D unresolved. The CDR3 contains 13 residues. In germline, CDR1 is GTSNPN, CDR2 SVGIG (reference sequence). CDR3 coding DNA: TGTGCCTGGACCCCGAAGGGTACAGACCGAAGGTCTTTC. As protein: CAWTPKGTDRRSF.

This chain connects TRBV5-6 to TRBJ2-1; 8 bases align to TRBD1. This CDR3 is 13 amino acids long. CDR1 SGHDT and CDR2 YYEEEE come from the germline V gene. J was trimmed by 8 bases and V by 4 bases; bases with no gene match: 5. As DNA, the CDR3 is TGTGCCAGCAGCACCGGACAGGGCGATGAGCAGTTCTTC. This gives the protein CASSTGQGDEQFF.

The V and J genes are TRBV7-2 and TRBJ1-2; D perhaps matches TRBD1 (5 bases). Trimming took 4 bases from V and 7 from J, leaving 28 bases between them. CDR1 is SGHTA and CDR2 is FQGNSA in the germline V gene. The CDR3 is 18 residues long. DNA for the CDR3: TGTGCCAGCAGCTCCAGCGGCCGTGGAGGGACGGGGGATGCTGGCTACACCTTC. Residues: CASSSSGRGGTGDAGYTF.

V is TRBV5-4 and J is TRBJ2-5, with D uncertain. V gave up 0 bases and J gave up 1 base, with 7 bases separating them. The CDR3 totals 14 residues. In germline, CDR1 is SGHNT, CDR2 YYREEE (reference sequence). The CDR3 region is CASSLVPAQETQYF. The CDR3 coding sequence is TGTGCCAGCAGCTTGGTGCCAGCCCAAGAGACCCAGTACTTC. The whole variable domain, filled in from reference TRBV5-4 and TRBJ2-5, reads ETGVTQSPTHLIKTRGQQVTLRCSSQSGHNTVSWYQQALGQGPQFIFQYYREEENGRGNFPPRFSGLQFPNYSSELNVNALELDDSALYLCASSLVPAQETQYFGPGTRLLVL.

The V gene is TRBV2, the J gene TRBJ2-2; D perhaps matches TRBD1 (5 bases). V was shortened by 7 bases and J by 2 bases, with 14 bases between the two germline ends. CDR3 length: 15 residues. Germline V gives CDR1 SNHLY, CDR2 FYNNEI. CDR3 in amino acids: CASIQGGINTGELFF. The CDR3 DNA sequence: TGTGCCAGCATTCAGGGTGGTATTAACACCGGGGAGCTGTTTTTT.